This section outlines one T cell receptor (beta chain) sequence together with its context. Within the sample, other DNA sequences also encode this same CDR3. Data came from immunoSEQ multiplex PCR; TCRdb stores just in-frame clones and leaves some out. In the table there are 310,000 or so clones, approximately 90% of which are singletons. These data belong to a study of blood T cell repertoires in COVID-19. Study overall: PBMCs, B-cell-depleted T cells, or T cells were the source of the cDNA or gDNA that made up the material.

This CDR3 region has 12 residues. The V gene lost 2 bases and the J gene lost 4 bases, with 5 bases spanning the gap. The chain is built from TRBV12-3 or TRBV12-4 and TRBJ1-2; D is unclear. This receptor was taken from a woman aged 25-40 years with COVID-19, enrolled during active disease. The specimen was peripheral blood. CDR3 nucleotides: TGTGCCAGCAGTTTATCCAGCTATGGCTACACCTTC. Translation gives CASSLSSYGYTF.